The rows below give T cell receptor beta chains drawn from one sample of a study of T cells in Graves' hyperthyroidism and ophthalmopathy. One entry per CDR3 protein results from TCRdb running MiXCR on the multiplex PCR reads. The sample lists about 260,000 distinct CDR3 sequences, 25% occurring once. Sequenced input: blood. The receptors originated from a man in his forties with Graves' hyperthyroidism that later progressed to Graves' ophthalmopathy. Both conserved end residues are trimmed from each CDR3. Each record gives: V gene, J gene, clone size, CDR3 protein. Only some rows state a clone size, as once, few, many or a class for expanded clones.

v_gene: TRBV18
j_gene: TRBJ2-5
abundance: .
CDR3aa: ASSPLSPATTETQY

v_gene: TRBV3-1
j_gene: TRBJ2-7
abundance: many
CDR3aa: ASSQEMTSGSGLY

v_gene: TRBV15
j_gene: TRBJ2-3
abundance: .
CDR3aa: ATSRDRGPGDTQY

v_gene: TRBV10-3
j_gene: TRBJ2-5
abundance: many
CDR3aa: AISAGLAGGETQY

v_gene: TRBV12-3/TRBV12-4
j_gene: TRBJ1-2
abundance: .
CDR3aa: ASSSTLGGAGTIYGYT

v_gene: TRBV7-2
j_gene: TRBJ2-7
abundance: .
CDR3aa: ASSPGVGGAYEQY

v_gene: TRBV29-1
j_gene: TRBJ1-2
abundance: many
CDR3aa: SGDRVANYGYT

v_gene: TRBV6-2/TRBV6-3
j_gene: TRBJ2-7
abundance: many
CDR3aa: ASSYSPGHYEQY

v_gene: TRBV18
j_gene: TRBJ2-5
abundance: many
CDR3aa: ASSPRRETQY

v_gene: TRBV2
j_gene: TRBJ1-5
abundance: many
CDR3aa: ASSRVVQPQH

v_gene: TRBV2
j_gene: TRBJ2-7
abundance: many
CDR3aa: ASSVLAGRPEQY

v_gene: TRBV15
j_gene: TRBJ2-5
abundance: many
CDR3aa: ATSLRLAGNQETQY

v_gene: TRBV12-3/TRBV12-4
j_gene: TRBJ1-2
abundance: .
CDR3aa: ASSFSGGMWYGYT

v_gene: TRBV28
j_gene: TRBJ1-1
abundance: many
CDR3aa: ASSLFPVMNTEAF

v_gene: TRBV14
j_gene: TRBJ2-1
abundance: many
CDR3aa: ASSLAGRWNEQF

v_gene: TRBV6-5
j_gene: TRBJ1-2
abundance: many
CDR3aa: ASSYLEHYGYT

v_gene: TRBV7-3
j_gene: TRBJ2-7
abundance: many
CDR3aa: ASSPEVWDITSYEQY

v_gene: TRBV6-5
j_gene: TRBJ2-7
abundance: many
CDR3aa: ASKFRETTTYEQY

v_gene: TRBV6-5
j_gene: TRBJ1-3
abundance: many
CDR3aa: ASRLTGVAGNTIY

v_gene: TRBV2
j_gene: TRBJ2-5
abundance: .
CDR3aa: ASSAAVGRWETQC

v_gene: TRBV12-3/TRBV12-4
j_gene: TRBJ2-7
abundance: many
CDR3aa: ASSFGTRAEQY

v_gene: TRBV11-1
j_gene: TRBJ2-2
abundance: many
CDR3aa: ASSLAPRGQAVSNTGELF

v_gene: TRBV4-1
j_gene: TRBJ2-7
abundance: many
CDR3aa: ASSQVREAPYEQY

v_gene: TRBV20-1
j_gene: TRBJ1-1
abundance: once
CDR3aa: SARVWGQGWTEAF

v_gene: TRBV14
j_gene: TRBJ2-5
abundance: .
CDR3aa: ASSQGQAVRETQY

v_gene: TRBV2
j_gene: TRBJ1-2
abundance: many
CDR3aa: ASREGQSEYGYT

v_gene: TRBV28
j_gene: TRBJ2-7
abundance: .
CDR3aa: ASTSRDRVYEQY

v_gene: TRBV30
j_gene: TRBJ2-2
abundance: many
CDR3aa: AWSSQGYGRFSTGELF

v_gene: TRBV7-2
j_gene: TRBJ2-5
abundance: many
CDR3aa: ASSLERAQETQY

v_gene: TRBV25-1
j_gene: TRBJ2-5
abundance: once
CDR3aa: ASSEYIGLAGTEETQY

v_gene: TRBV4-2
j_gene: TRBJ2-7
abundance: many
CDR3aa: ASSQAGTGDHEQY

v_gene: TRBV11-3
j_gene: TRBJ1-5
abundance: many
CDR3aa: ASSLDGQPNQPQH

v_gene: TRBV18
j_gene: TRBJ2-3
abundance: many
CDR3aa: ASEPERLFTDTQY

v_gene: TRBV19
j_gene: TRBJ1-1
abundance: many
CDR3aa: ASSGMVPEAF

v_gene: TRBV2
j_gene: TRBJ2-5
abundance: many
CDR3aa: AITSNMTSGIGVTQY

v_gene: TRBV6-5
j_gene: TRBJ2-7
abundance: many
CDR3aa: ASSYSRTSGSYEQY

v_gene: TRBV14
j_gene: TRBJ1-2
abundance: many
CDR3aa: ASSQDYRYT

v_gene: TRBV12-3/TRBV12-4
j_gene: TRBJ2-5
abundance: many
CDR3aa: ASSLGRGVQETQY

v_gene: TRBV11-2
j_gene: TRBJ2-6
abundance: many
CDR3aa: ASSRPGLAVSSGANVLT

v_gene: TRBV12-3/TRBV12-4
j_gene: TRBJ1-5
abundance: many
CDR3aa: ASSLEGQINQPQH

v_gene: TRBV19
j_gene: TRBJ1-5
abundance: many
CDR3aa: ASSIQAQPQH

v_gene: TRBV18
j_gene: TRBJ2-5
abundance: many
CDR3aa: ASARQDLQETQY

v_gene: TRBV6-1
j_gene: TRBJ2-3
abundance: many
CDR3aa: ASRGPGTDTQY

v_gene: TRBV7-2
j_gene: TRBJ2-7
abundance: .
CDR3aa: ASSLGGPVLSEQY

v_gene: TRBV30
j_gene: TRBJ2-7
abundance: many
CDR3aa: AWSESYEQY

v_gene: TRBV7-8
j_gene: TRBJ2-7
abundance: .
CDR3aa: ASSRTGKDYEQY

v_gene: TRBV12-5
j_gene: TRBJ2-7
abundance: many
CDR3aa: ASSQQGAYEQY

v_gene: TRBV18
j_gene: TRBJ2-4
abundance: many
CDR3aa: ASSPLTDRGQAKNIQY

v_gene: TRBV4-1
j_gene: TRBJ2-7
abundance: many
CDR3aa: ASSQDLGGLAGGGYEQY

v_gene: TRBV4-2
j_gene: TRBJ2-7
abundance: many
CDR3aa: ASSQGPLAGLSYEQY

v_gene: TRBV20-1
j_gene: TRBJ2-7
abundance: .
CDR3aa: SATPSGEQY

v_gene: TRBV11-3
j_gene: TRBJ2-7
abundance: .
CDR3aa: ASSLGEMFYEQY

v_gene: TRBV14
j_gene: TRBJ2-5
abundance: many
CDR3aa: ASSHRPGQGVETQY

v_gene: TRBV5-1
j_gene: TRBJ1-2
abundance: many
CDR3aa: ASSLGERGLGYT

v_gene: TRBV5-1
j_gene: TRBJ1-1
abundance: many
CDR3aa: ASDPGNMNTEAF